Shown below are 20 T cell receptor beta chains from a single sample sequenced in a study of blood T cell repertoires in COVID-19. Sequencing used immunoSEQ multiplex PCR; TCRdb keeps in-frame clones, though not all of them. The sample has fewer than 75,000 clones, 82% seen once. Sequences were obtained from peripheral blood. The receptor set was obtained from a human donor in a cohort sampled during active COVID-19.

The V call is TRBV18, the J call TRBJ1-4; 9 positions match TRBD1. The CDR3 loop spans 15 amino acids. Germline CDR1 is KGHSH and CDR2 is LQKENI. Trimming took 0 bases from V and 5 from J; bases not matched to a gene: 1. The CDR3 bases are TGTGCCAGCTCACCACCGGGACAGGGCAATGAAAAACTGTTTTTT. It is translated as CASSPPGQGNEKLFF.

This clone has only a few counts. The chain carries TRBV5-4 and TRBJ2-2; tentative D call: TRBD2 (6 bases). This CDR3 has 16 residues. The germline V gene encodes CDR1 SGHNT and CDR2 YYREEE (reference sequence). Between the trimmed V and J ends, which lost 3 bases and 2 bases, there was a span of 14 bases. CDR3 DNA: TGTGCCAGCAGCTCTCCGCGGGACCATAACACCGGGGAGCTGTTTTTT. Its translation is CASSSPRDHNTGELFF. The complete variable domain, with remaining parts taken from reference TRBV5-4 and TRBJ2-2, reads ETGVTQSPTHLIKTRGQQVTLRCSSQSGHNTVSWYQQALGQGPQFIFQYYREEENGRGNFPPRFSGLQFPNYSSELNVNALELDDSALYLCASSSPRDHNTGELFFGEGSRLTVL.

V gene TRBV18 combines with J gene TRBJ1-3; no firm D call. Trimming left V 0 bases short and J 0 bases short, with 6 bases between. CDR3 length: 15 residues. Per germline, CDR1 KGHSH and CDR2 LQKENI. The DNA for the CDR3 is TGTGCCAGCTCACCACCTCTATACTCTGGAAACACCATATATTTT. This translates into CASSPPLYSGNTIYF.

The V gene is TRBV7-6, the J gene TRBJ1-3; 7 positions match TRBD1. The CDR3 is 18 residues long. Trimming cost V 1 base and J 7 bases; bases outside gene matches: 16. Germline V lookup: CDR1 SGHVS, CDR2 FNYEAQ. CDR3 region: CASSLEGGGTPFSNTIYF. The DNA of the CDR3 is TGTGCCAGCAGCTTAGAAGGAGGGGGCACCCCTTTTAGTAACACCATATATTTT.

V and J are TRBV2 and TRBJ2-3; 13 nucleotides align to TRBD2. The trim removed 4 bases at V and 4 bases at J, leaving 8 bases unmatched. Germline V gene lookup returns CDR1 SNHLY and CDR2 FYNNEI. This CDR3 spans 17 amino acids. The DNA of the CDR3 is TGTGCCAGCAGTGGGTGGACTAGCGGGGGTTCCGCAGATACGCAGTATTTT. Protein product: CASSGWTSGGSADTQYF.

This clone was found a few times. This rearrangement joins TRBV18 to TRBJ1-5; 8 bases map to TRBD1. CDR3 length: 16 residues. Germline trimming cut 5 bases from V and 3 bases from J; bases unmatched to any gene: 9. Germline V lookup: CDR1 KGHSH, CDR2 LQKENI. The CDR3 spells CASSSRTGRANQPQHF. CDR3 DNA: TGTGCCAGCTCATCTCGGACAGGGAGGGCCAATCAGCCCCAGCATTTT.

The rearrangement links TRBV7-6 to TRBJ2-7; 7 nucleotides match TRBD1. This CDR3 is 13 amino acids long. V gave up 5 bases and J gave up 6 bases; unmatched junction bases: 7. Germline CDR1 and CDR2: SGHVS and FNYEAQ. This CDR3 reads CASSPRGIGEQYF. CDR3 in DNA: TGTGCCAGCAGCCCCAGGGGGATCGGCGAGCAGTACTTC.

This sequence joins TRBV5-1 and TRBJ2-5; TRBD2 might be the D (6 bases). This CDR3 region has 17 residues. In germline, CDR1 is SGHRS, CDR2 YFSETQ. V shed 1 base and J shed 1 base, with 17 bases lying between them. The CDR3 nucleotides read TGCGCCAGCAGCTTGCTTGGGGGGAGAGGTCGCCAAGAGACCCAGTACTTC. Encoded protein: CASSLLGGRGRQETQYF.

This sequence joins TRBV13 and TRBJ2-3, with TRBD2 matching 14 bases. The CDR3 sequence is 18 residues long. Germline-derived CDR1 and CDR2 are PRHDT and FYEKMQ (reference sequence). J lost 4 bases, V lost 1 base, and 7 bases had no gene match. The CDR3 coding sequence is TGTGCCAGCAGCTTAGCTTTGACTAGCGGGGGGGCCCCAGATACGCAGTATTTT. It yields the protein CASSLALTSGGAPDTQYF.

This rearrangement joins TRBV5-1 to TRBJ1-2; D gene unclear. Germline CDR1 and CDR2: SGHRS and YFSETQ. The CDR3 is made up of 15 amino acids. V was pared by 4 bases and J by 0 bases, with 13 bases between. CDR3 sequence (DNA): TGCGCCAGCAGCCCGGTTGCGGGGACTAACTATGGCTACACCTTC. Translation gives CASSPVAGTNYGYTF.

This sequence joins TRBV5-1 and TRBJ1-4, with TRBD1 matching 8 bases. Germline values: CDR1 SGHRS, CDR2 YFSETQ. V trimming: 4 bases; J trimming: 8 bases; junction bases outside the gene matches: 7. CDR3 length: 14 amino acids. CDR3 protein: CASSTDRGGEKLFF. The CDR3 coding sequence is TGCGCCAGCAGCACCGACAGGGGTGGGGAAAAACTGTTTTTT.

This chain joins TRBV25-1 and TRBJ2-5; TRBD2 might be the D (5 bases). The CDR3 runs to 14 residues. With 7 bases removed from V and 1 base from J, the gap between germline ends came to 13 bases. From germline, CDR1 is MGHDK and CDR2 SYGVNS. Here the CDR3 reads CASNLDGVQETQYF. CDR3 nucleotide sequence: TGTGCCAGCAACTTGGACGGGGTCCAAGAGACCCAGTACTTC.

This clone was detected once. The gene calls are TRBV11-2 and TRBJ2-7; TRBD1 agrees at 7 bases. The CDR3 contains 15 residues. Germline V lookup: CDR1 SGHAT, CDR2 FQNNGV. The V gene end was trimmed by 5 bases and the J gene end by 2 bases; junction bases not matched to a gene: 9. CDR3 protein: CASSPDRVSAYEQYF. The CDR3 DNA reads TGTGCCAGCAGCCCAGACAGGGTTTCAGCCTACGAGCAGTACTTC.

The chain combines TRBV5-4 with TRBJ2-1; 13 bases line up with TRBD2. Looked up from germline, CDR1 is SGHNT and CDR2 is YYREEE (reference sequence). Trimming at V came to 4 bases and at J to 6 bases, leaving 4 bases not matched to a gene. The CDR3 totals 15 residues. CDR3 DNA sequence: TGTGCCAGCAGCCAAACTAGCGGGGGGGCCAATGAGCAGTTCTTC. It codes for CASSQTSGGANEQFF. The variable domain in full, with the rest retrieved from reference TRBV5-4 and TRBJ2-1, is ETGVTQSPTHLIKTRGQQVTLRCSSQSGHNTVSWYQQALGQGPQFIFQYYREEENGRGNFPPRFSGLQFPNYSSELNVNALELDDSALYLCASSQTSGGANEQFFGPGTRLTVL.

The rearrangement joins TRBV14 to TRBJ1-6, with D tentatively TRBD1 (5 bases). Trimming took off 1 base at V and 10 bases at J, with 14 bases between the two ends. The germline gives CDR1 SGHDN, CDR2 FVKESK. The CDR3 consists of 15 residues. For the CDR3, the DNA is TGTGCCAGCAGCCAAGGGGGGGTCCCCTACTCACCCCTCCACTTT. Its translation: CASSQGGVPYSPLHF. The entire variable domain, with the rest obtained from reference TRBV14 and TRBJ1-6, is as follows: EAGVTQFPSHSVIEKGQTVTLRCDPISGHDNLYWYRRVMGKEIKFLLHFVKESKQDESGMPNNRFLAERTGGTYSTLKVQPAELEDSGVYFCASSQGGVPYSPLHFGNGTRLTVT.

The chain links TRBV6-1 to TRBJ2-1, with D possibly being TRBD2 (6 bases). The CDR3 has 14 amino acids. Trimming took 1 base from V and 4 from J, leaving 8 bases between them. The germline V gene encodes CDR1 MNHNS and CDR2 SASEGT. Here the CDR3 reads CASSEGTTYNEQFF. CDR3 in DNA: TGTGCCAGCAGTGAAGGGACTACGTACAATGAGCAGTTCTTC.

The chain recombines TRBV27 with TRBJ2-5; 9 positions agree with TRBD1. Per the germline V gene, CDR1 is MNHEY and CDR2 is SMNVEV (reference sequence). With 6 bases clipped from V and 0 bases from J, the junction kept 5 bases outside the gene matches. The CDR3 consists of 15 residues. The CDR3 region is CASSPGQGNQETQYF. In DNA, the CDR3 is TGTGCCAGCAGCCCCGGACAGGGGAACCAAGAGACCCAGTACTTC.

This clone was recorded once. The chain carries TRBV5-1 and TRBJ1-4; 8 bases agree with TRBD1. The CDR3 loop spans 16 amino acids. Losses at the gene ends were 3 bases for V and 10 bases for J; bases not matched to a gene: 14. Germline CDR1 is SGHRS and CDR2 is YFSETQ. CDR3 sequence reads: CASSWGVAGGRGKLFF. The CDR3 DNA reads TGCGCCAGCAGCTGGGGTGTTGCAGGGGGCAGGGGAAAACTGTTTTTT.

The CDR3 reads CASSDFGGHNYGYTF. CDR3 DNA: TGTGCCAGCAGCGATTTCGGGGGGCATAACTATGGCTACACCTTC. This chain uses TRBV7-9 with TRBJ1-2, with D maybe TRBD1 (6 bases). V lost 5 bases to trimming and J lost 1 base, with 14 bases between them. The CDR3 covers 15 residues. Germline V lookup: CDR1 SEHNR, CDR2 FQNEAQ (reference sequence).

The chain couples TRBV5-4 to TRBJ2-7; possible D gene TRBD2, 7 bases. The CDR3 is 14 residues long. Trimming removed 4 bases at V and 1 base at J, with 12 bases between. CDR1 SGHNT and CDR2 YYREEE come from the germline V gene (reference sequence). The CDR3 nucleotides are TGTGCCAGCAGCAACAGGGACTATTCCTACGAGCAGTACTTC. This sequence encodes CASSNRDYSYEQYF.